One sample yielded the 30 T cell receptor beta chains listed below, sequenced in a study of cytomegalovirus exposure and HLA in healthy donors. The repertoire was sequenced with immunoSEQ multiplex PCR; TCRdb's copy has only in-frame clones and lacks some. The sample consists of 55,000 to 65,000 clones, 96% of them appearing once. The sample taken for sequencing was PBMCs. All receptors derive from a man aged 18 to 29 in good health and CMV-seronegative.

This clone showed up just a few times. The chain employs TRBV7-2 and TRBJ2-3, with D unresolved. V was cut by 1 base and J by 2 bases, with 10 bases left in between. The length of the CDR3 is 15 residues. Germline CDR1 and CDR2: SGHTA and FQGNSA. CDR3 region: CASSLGWVATDTQYF. The CDR3 coding sequence is TGTGCCAGCAGCTTAGGCTGGGTAGCCACAGATACGCAGTATTTT.

This clone was picked up one time. The chain recombines TRBV6-5 with TRBJ2-7, with no clear D. In germline, CDR1 is MNHEY, CDR2 SVGAGI. Trimming left V 5 bases short and J 6 bases short, with 17 bases between. This CDR3 comprises 14 residues. CDR3 nucleotides: TGTGCCAGCAGTCTTACTACCCCTCCCAGCGAGCAGTACTTC. Its protein is CASSLTTPPSEQYF.

The V call is TRBV4-1, the J call TRBJ2-2; D ambiguous. The germline V gene encodes CDR1 MGHRA and CDR2 YSYEKL. Trimming took 1 base from V and 0 from J, leaving 6 bases between them. The CDR3 extends over 15 amino acids. The CDR3 spells CASSQAPANTGELFF. The CDR3 DNA sequence: TGCGCCAGCAGCCAAGCCCCTGCGAACACCGGGGAGCTGTTTTTT.

This clone came up once. This sequence joins TRBV2 and TRBJ2-1; D is undetermined. The CDR3 length is 11 residues. V gave up 5 bases and J gave up 4 bases, with 3 bases separating them. The V gene's germline CDR1 is SNHLY and CDR2 FYNNEI. The CDR3 reads CASSSYNEQFF. The CDR3 nucleotides are TGTGCCAGCAGTTCTTACAATGAGCAGTTCTTC.

The gene calls are TRBV7-2 and TRBJ2-7, with D unresolved. This CDR3 has 15 amino acids. Germline V gives CDR1 SGHTA, CDR2 FQGNSA. The V end was cut by 2 bases, the J end by 0 bases, with 11 bases between. The CDR3 DNA is TGTGCCAGCAGCTTACGTTTGAGTCCCTCCTACGAGCAGTACTTC. Its protein is CASSLRLSPSYEQYF.

This chain connects TRBV5-4 to TRBJ2-1; 8 bases agree with TRBD2. The J segment lost 1 base and the V segment lost 3 bases, leaving 6 bases of the junction unmatched. Germline CDR1 is SGHNT and CDR2 is YYREEE (reference sequence). The CDR3 spans 16 residues. The CDR3 reads CASSSYSGTSYNEQFF. The CDR3 nucleotides read TGTGCCAGCAGCTCCTATAGCGGGACATCCTACAATGAGCAGTTCTTC.

The chain carries TRBV6-5 and TRBJ1-1, with 7 bases that match TRBD1. This CDR3 has 12 residues. V dropped 6 bases and J dropped 8; count of bases not matched to a gene: 6. Germline CDR1 reads MNHEY; CDR2 reads SVGAGI. The CDR3 DNA follows: TGTGCCAGCAGGTCGACAGGGACCGAAGCTTTCTTT. Translating gives CASRSTGTEAFF.

The chain is built from TRBV28 and TRBJ2-7; 7 bases are a match to TRBD2. J was trimmed by 0 bases and V by 7 bases; bases with no gene match: 3. CDR1 and CDR2 from the germline V gene are MDHEN and SYDVKM. The CDR3 contains 13 residues. CDR3 nucleotides: TGTGCCAGCATGGCGGGGGACTCCTACGAGCAGTACTTC. Residues: CASMAGDSYEQYF.

The rearrangement joins TRBV6-5 to TRBJ2-6; perhaps TRBD2 as D (7 bases). Germline V gene sequence: CDR1 MNHEY, CDR2 SVGAGI. Trimming removed 8 bases from V and 2 bases from J, with 13 bases in between. The CDR3 runs to 15 residues. CDR3 sequence: CASGEGETGANVLTF. In DNA form, the CDR3 reads TGTGCCAGCGGGGAGGGGGAAACTGGGGCCAACGTCCTGACTTTC.

For this clone: Other DNA sequences within the sample encode an identical CDR3. The chain links TRBV5-1 to TRBJ1-1; D gene uncertain. V shed 4 bases and J shed 2 bases, with 9 bases lying between them. This CDR3 spans 13 amino acids. Looked up from germline, CDR1 is SGHRS and CDR2 is YFSETQ. CDR3 DNA sequence: TGCGCCAGCAGCCTGGGAGTTAACACTGAAGCTTTCTTT. As protein: CASSLGVNTEAFF.

This chain connects TRBV7-9 to TRBJ2-7, with D maybe TRBD2 (6 bases). V was cut by 4 bases and J by 2 bases, with 15 bases left in between. This CDR3 has 15 residues. Germline loops: CDR1 SEHNR, CDR2 FQNEAQ (reference sequence). CDR3 region: CASSYDGTDAYEQYF. CDR3 bases: TGTGCCAGCAGCTACGACGGGACTGACGCCTACGAGCAGTACTTC.

The gene calls are TRBV11-2 and TRBJ2-6; D call uncertain. CDR1 is SGHAT, CDR2 FQNNGV, per germline. CDR3 length: 18 residues. Trimming cost V 1 base and J 4 bases, with 17 bases left between them. The CDR3 sequence is CASSLVPASHEGANVLTF. The CDR3 DNA sequence: TGTGCCAGCAGCTTAGTTCCTGCCTCCCACGAGGGGGCCAACGTCCTGACTTTC. The full variable domain, with the rest looked up from reference TRBV11-2 and TRBJ2-6, is EAGVAQSPRYKIIEKRQSVAFWCNPISGHATLYWYQQILGQGPKLLIQFQNNGVVDDSQLPKDRFSAERLKGVDSTLKIQPAKLEDSAVYLCASSLVPASHEGANVLTFGAGSRLTVL.

The CDR3 bases are TGTGCCAGCAGCTTGCGACTAGCGGGAATCAGCACAGATACGCAGTATTTT. Its translation is CASSLRLAGISTDTQYF. The V and J genes are TRBV13 and TRBJ2-3; TRBD2 aligns across 11 bases. Trimming at V came to 3 bases and at J to 0 bases, leaving 5 bases not matched to a gene. The CDR3 spans 17 residues. In germline, CDR1 is PRHDT, CDR2 FYEKMQ (reference sequence).

The chain's CDR3 is CASNARSTDTQYF. Here the CDR3 DNA reads TGCGCCAGCAACGCCAGAAGCACAGATACGCAGTATTTT. This chain links TRBV10-1 with TRBJ2-3; no definite D call. V was clipped by 7 bases and J by 0 bases, with 8 bases between them. The CDR3 is 13 residues long. Per germline, CDR1 WNHNN and CDR2 SYGVQD (reference sequence).

This CDR3 reads CASSRGLASSDTQYF. DNA for the CDR3: TGTGCCAGCAGTCGGGGACTAGCGAGCAGTGATACGCAGTATTTT. The chain links TRBV6-5 to TRBJ2-3; 10 bases fit TRBD2. This CDR3 has 15 amino acids. V was clipped by 5 bases and J by 6 bases; unmatched bases: 8. Germline V lookup: CDR1 MNHEY, CDR2 SVGAGI.

The chain uses TRBV5-4 and TRBJ2-2; 10 bases line up with TRBD1. This CDR3 is 15 amino acids long. From germline, CDR1 is SGHNT and CDR2 YYREEE (reference sequence). Trimming cost V 3 bases and J 5 bases; bases outside gene matches: 4. CDR3: CASSWDRGRTGELFF. The DNA for the CDR3 is TGTGCCAGCAGCTGGGACAGGGGTCGGACCGGGGAGCTGTTTTTT.

The CDR3 nucleotides are TGTGCCTGGACCCCCGGGGGACGTTACGAGCAGTACTTC. Amino acid sequence: CAWTPGGRYEQYF. The gene calls are TRBV30 and TRBJ2-7, with D possibly matching TRBD2 (6 bases). Trimming shortened V by 4 bases and J by 4 bases, and 14 bases separated the two germline ends. This CDR3 comprises 13 residues. The germline V gene has CDR1 GTSNPN and CDR2 SVGIG (reference sequence).

V and J are TRBV5-3 and TRBJ2-1; 7 positions match TRBD1. TRBV5-3 is assigned to the ORF class and has an uncertain function. The J segment lost 5 bases and the V segment lost 8 bases, leaving 10 bases of the junction unmatched. The CDR3 spans 14 residues. CDR3 sequence: CASHGRDSNNEQFF. CDR3 DNA: TGTGCCAGTCACGGCCGGGACAGTAACAATGAGCAGTTCTTC.

This chain's CDR3 is CASSEGGLAGVGGELFF. The CDR3 nucleotides are TGTGCCAGCAGTGAAGGCGGACTAGCGGGAGTCGGCGGGGAGCTGTTTTTT. The chain uses TRBV6-1 and TRBJ2-2; 13 nucleotides align to TRBD2. This CDR3 has 17 amino acids. Looked up from germline, CDR1 is MNHNS and CDR2 is SASEGT. V shed 1 base and J 7 bases; nucleotides not matched to a gene: 6.

The rearrangement links TRBV28 to TRBJ2-7; D might be TRBD1 (6 bases). V gave up 4 bases and J gave up 4 bases, with 11 bases separating them. There are 13 residues in the CDR3. CDR1 MDHEN and CDR2 SYDVKM come from the germline V gene. CDR3 sequence: CASSYTGPYEQYF. The CDR3 DNA follows: TGTGCCAGCAGTTACACAGGGCCTTACGAGCAGTACTTC.

V usage is TRBV5-1 and J usage is TRBJ1-4, with 9 bases aligning to TRBD1. The CDR3 contains 16 residues. In germline, CDR1 is SGHRS, CDR2 YFSETQ. With V trimmed by 6 bases and J by 6 bases, 12 bases remained unmatched. The CDR3 bases are TGCGCCAGCATGCGGGATCGGACAGGGGTGGATGAAAAACTGTTTTTT. Its protein product is CASMRDRTGVDEKLFF.

This chain joins TRBV6-5 and TRBJ1-1; D gene ambiguous. CDR1 and CDR2 from the germline V gene are MNHEY and SVGAGI. This CDR3 contains 11 residues. V shed 2 bases and J shed 7 bases, with 5 bases lying between them. CDR3 nucleotide sequence: TGTGCCAGCAGTTACCAGGTTGAAGCTTTCTTT. This translates into CASSYQVEAFF.

This chain links TRBV19 with TRBJ2-1, with a weak D call TRBD2 (6 bases). Trimming removed 5 bases from V and 7 bases from J, with 15 bases in between. CDR1 is LNHDA and CDR2 is SQIVND in the germline V gene (reference sequence). The CDR3 has 14 amino acids. CDR3 protein: CASSWTGALNEQFF. Here the CDR3 DNA reads TGTGCCAGTAGTTGGACGGGAGCGTTAAATGAGCAGTTCTTC.

The rearrangement uses TRBV5-4 and TRBJ2-1; the match to TRBD2 covers 13 bases. The CDR3 spans 18 residues. J was trimmed by 4 bases and V by 1 base; bases with no gene match: 8. Germline V gene sequence: CDR1 SGHNT, CDR2 YYREEE (reference sequence). CDR3 residues: CASSLRVLAGGGYNEQFF. CDR3 nucleotide sequence: TGTGCCAGCAGCTTGAGGGTACTAGCGGGGGGGGGTTACAATGAGCAGTTCTTC.

The chain employs TRBV4-2 and TRBJ2-2; no definite D call. With 8 bases removed from V and 2 bases from J, the gap between germline ends came to 3 bases. The CDR3 has 11 residues. The V gene's germline CDR1 is LGHNA and CDR2 YNFKEQ. CDR3 bases: TGTGCCAGCTCTAACACCGGGGAGCTGTTTTTT. This codes for CASSNTGELFF.

This chain links TRBV6-6 with TRBJ2-7, with 7 bases identical to TRBD2. Germline V gene data show CDR1 as MNHNY and CDR2 as SVGAGI (reference sequence). V lost 0 bases, J lost 0 bases, and 5 bases stayed unmatched. The CDR3 contains 16 residues. The chain's CDR3 is CASSYSIRTSSYEQYF. CDR3 nucleotide sequence: TGTGCCAGCAGTTACTCGATTAGGACTAGCTCCTACGAGCAGTACTTC.

This chain joins TRBV6-1 and TRBJ2-2, with D unresolved. The CDR3 covers 14 residues. V lost 1 base and J lost 7, with 10 bases in between. The germline V gene encodes CDR1 MNHNS and CDR2 SASEGT. The CDR3, as DNA: TGTGCCAGCAGTGAAGAATACTGGAGCGGGGAGCTGTTTTTT. Translating gives CASSEEYWSGELFF.

This chain joins TRBV29-1 and TRBJ2-7; unclear D gene. The CDR3 covers 12 residues. Germline assignment: CDR1 SQVTM and CDR2 ANQGSEA. V was trimmed by 6 bases and J by 3 bases, leaving 12 bases between them. Here the CDR3 DNA reads TGCAGCGTCAGCGACCGGAGCTACGAGCAGTACTTC. Amino acid sequence: CSVSDRSYEQYF.

This chain links TRBV6-5 with TRBJ2-5, with a tentative D call TRBD1 (6 bases). V was clipped by 5 bases and J by 5 bases, with 15 bases between them. CDR1 MNHEY and CDR2 SVGAGI come from the germline V gene. The CDR3 runs to 14 residues. The CDR3 nucleotides read TGTGCCAGCAGTGTTAGCAGAGGGGGTGAGACCCAGTACTTC. Residues: CASSVSRGGETQYF.

In this sample, this clone turned up once. V and J are TRBV28 and TRBJ2-7; 9 positions agree with TRBD2. J gave up 3 bases and V 7 bases, and 10 bases lay outside the gene matches. This CDR3 is built from 15 residues. CDR1 and CDR2 (germline): MDHEN, SYDVKM. The CDR3 loop is CASTSPAGGSYEQYF. The CDR3 region has the DNA TGTGCCAGCACCTCCCCCGCGGGAGGGAGCTACGAGCAGTACTTC.